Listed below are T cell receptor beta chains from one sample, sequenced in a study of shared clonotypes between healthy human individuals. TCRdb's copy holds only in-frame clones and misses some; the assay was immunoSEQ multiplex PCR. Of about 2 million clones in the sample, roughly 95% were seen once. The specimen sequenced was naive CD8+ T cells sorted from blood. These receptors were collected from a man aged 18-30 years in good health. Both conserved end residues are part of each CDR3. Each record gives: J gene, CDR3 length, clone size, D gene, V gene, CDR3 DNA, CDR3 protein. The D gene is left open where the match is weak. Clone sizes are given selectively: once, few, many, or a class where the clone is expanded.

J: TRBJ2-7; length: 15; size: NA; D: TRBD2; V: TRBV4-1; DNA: TGCGCCAGCAGCCATCGGACTAGCGGTGCTTACGAGCAGTACTTC; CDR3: CASSHRTSGAYEQYF
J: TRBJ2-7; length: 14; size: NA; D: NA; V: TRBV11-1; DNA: TGTGCCAGCAGCCCCTCGACAGAGACCTACGAGCAGTACTTC; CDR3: CASSPSTETYEQYF
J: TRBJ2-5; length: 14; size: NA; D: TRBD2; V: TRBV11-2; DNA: TGTGCCAGCAGCTTAGCAGGACTAGAGGAGACCCAGTACTTC; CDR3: CASSLAGLEETQYF
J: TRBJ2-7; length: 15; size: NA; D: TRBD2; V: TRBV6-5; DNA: TGTGCCAGCAGCATACTAGCGGGAGGGACCTACGAGCAGTACTTC; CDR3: CASSILAGGTYEQYF
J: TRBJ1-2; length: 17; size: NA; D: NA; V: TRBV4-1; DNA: TGCGCCAGCAGCCCGAATCCGTTTGAAGGCTTGGGCTATGGCTACACCTTC; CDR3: CASSPNPFEGLGYGYTF
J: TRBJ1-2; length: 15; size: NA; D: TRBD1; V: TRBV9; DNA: TGTGCCAGCAGCGTAACCTCCGGGACAGGGAACGGCTACACCTTC; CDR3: CASSVTSGTGNGYTF
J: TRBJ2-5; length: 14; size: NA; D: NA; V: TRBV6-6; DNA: TGTGCCAGCAGTTACGTGGGCAACCAAGAGACCCAGTACTTC; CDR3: CASSYVGNQETQYF
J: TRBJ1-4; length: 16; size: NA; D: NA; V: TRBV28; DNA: TGTGCCAGCAGTTTTCCCGGGACACCAACTAATGAAAAACTGTTTTTT; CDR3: CASSFPGTPTNEKLFF
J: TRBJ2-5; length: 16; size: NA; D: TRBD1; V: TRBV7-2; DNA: TGTGCCAGCAGCTTAAGGGGACAGGGGTGGCCGGAGACCCAGTACTTC; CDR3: CASSLRGQGWPETQYF
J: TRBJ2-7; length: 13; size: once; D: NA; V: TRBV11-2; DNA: TGTGCCAGCAGCGGAGGACAGTACTACGAGCAGTACTTC; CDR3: CASSGGQYYEQYF
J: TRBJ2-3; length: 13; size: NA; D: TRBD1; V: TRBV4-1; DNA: TGCGCCAGCGTGGGACAGGGGTTCCCTACGCAGTATTTT; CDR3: CASVGQGFPTQYF
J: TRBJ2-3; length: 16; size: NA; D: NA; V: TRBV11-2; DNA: TGTGCCAGCAGCCATGGGAGTAACGTTAGGACAGATACGCAGTATTTT; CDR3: CASSHGSNVRTDTQYF
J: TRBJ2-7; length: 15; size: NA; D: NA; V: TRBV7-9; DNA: TGTGCCAGCAGCCCTGGGGCAGCCTCCCTGAGAAAGCAGTACTTC; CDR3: CASSPGAASLRKQYF
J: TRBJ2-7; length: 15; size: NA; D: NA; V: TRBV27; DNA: TGTGCCAGCAGTTTACTCGTCGGTAACTCCTACGAGCAGTACTTC; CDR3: CASSLLVGNSYEQYF
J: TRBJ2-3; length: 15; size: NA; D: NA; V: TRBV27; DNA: TGTGCCAGCAGTTTAGGCAGGGGTGCGGCAGATACGCAGTATTTT; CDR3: CASSLGRGAADTQYF
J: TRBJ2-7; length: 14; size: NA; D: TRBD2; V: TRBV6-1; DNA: TGTGCCAGCAGCGATAGCGGGCCCACCTACGAGCAGTACTTC; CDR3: CASSDSGPTYEQYF
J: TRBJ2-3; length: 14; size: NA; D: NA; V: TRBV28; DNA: TGTGCCAGCAGTTTATGGGGGGACACAGATACGCAGTATTTT; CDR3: CASSLWGDTDTQYF
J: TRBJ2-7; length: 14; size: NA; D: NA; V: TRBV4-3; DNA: TGCGCCAGCAGCCAATCAACCACCGCCAGCGAGCAGTACTTC; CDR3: CASSQSTTASEQYF
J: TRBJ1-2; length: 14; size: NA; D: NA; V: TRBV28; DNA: TGTGCCAGCAGTTTTGGTGTAGGTCCGGATGGCTACACCTTC; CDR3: CASSFGVGPDGYTF
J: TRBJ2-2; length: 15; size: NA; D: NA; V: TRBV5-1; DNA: TGCGCCAGCAGCTTTCAAAAGGCCTCGACCGGGGAGCTGTTTTTT; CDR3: CASSFQKASTGELFF
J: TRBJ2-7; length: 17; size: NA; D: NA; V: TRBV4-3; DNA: TGCGCCAGCAGCCAAGTTTGGGGGCTAGTCGGTTCCTACGAGCAGTACTTC; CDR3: CASSQVWGLVGSYEQYF
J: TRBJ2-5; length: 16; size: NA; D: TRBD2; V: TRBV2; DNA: TGTGCCAGCAGTGAACCTCGCGGGGGGGCTCGCGAGACCCAGTACTTC; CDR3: CASSEPRGGARETQYF
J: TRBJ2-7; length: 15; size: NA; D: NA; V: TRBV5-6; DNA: TGTGCCAGCAGCACGCCCCTAGATGGCTGGTACGAGCAGTACTTC; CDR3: CASSTPLDGWYEQYF
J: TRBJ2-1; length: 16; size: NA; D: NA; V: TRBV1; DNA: TGCACCAGCAGCCACATAAAGCGGGGGGGGCACAATGAGCAGTTCTTC; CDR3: CTSSHIKRGGHNEQFF
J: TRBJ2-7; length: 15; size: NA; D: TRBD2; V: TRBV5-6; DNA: TGTGCCAGCAGCTCCGGGACTAGCGGGATTTACGAGCAGTACTTC; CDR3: CASSSGTSGIYEQYF
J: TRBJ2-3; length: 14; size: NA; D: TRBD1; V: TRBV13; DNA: TGTGCCAGCAGCTTCAGGGGGAGCACAGATACGCAGTATTTT; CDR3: CASSFRGSTDTQYF
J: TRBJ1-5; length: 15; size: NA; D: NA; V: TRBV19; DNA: TGTGCCAGTAGTACTATAGGGGGGGACAATCAGCCCCAGCATTTT; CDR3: CASSTIGGDNQPQHF
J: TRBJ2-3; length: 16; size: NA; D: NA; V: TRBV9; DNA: TGTGCCAGCAGCGGCTCGAGGAGCGCCCACACAGATACGCAGTATTTT; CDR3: CASSGSRSAHTDTQYF
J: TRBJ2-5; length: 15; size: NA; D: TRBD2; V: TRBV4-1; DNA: TGCGCCAGCAGCCAAGATGGGCTAGCGGGGGAGACCCAGTACTTC; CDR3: CASSQDGLAGETQYF
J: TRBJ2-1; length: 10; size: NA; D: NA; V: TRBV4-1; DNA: TGCGCCAGCAGGGGAAATGAGCAGTTCTTC; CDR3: CASRGNEQFF
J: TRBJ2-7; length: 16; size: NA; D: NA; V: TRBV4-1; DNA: TGCGCCAGCAGCCAAGCGTCAGGAGAAATTAAATACGAGCAGTACTTC; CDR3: CASSQASGEIKYEQYF
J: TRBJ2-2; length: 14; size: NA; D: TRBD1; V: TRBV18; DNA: TGTGCCAGCTCGGGACAGATAAACACCGGGGAGCTGTTTTTT; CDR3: CASSGQINTGELFF
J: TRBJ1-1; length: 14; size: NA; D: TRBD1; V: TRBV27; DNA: TGTGCCAGCGGTCAGACAGGGCCGAGCACTGAAGCTTTCTTT; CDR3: CASGQTGPSTEAFF
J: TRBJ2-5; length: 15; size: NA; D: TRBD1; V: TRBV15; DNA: TGTGCCACCAGCTCTACAGGGGATCTTCAAGAGACCCAGTACTTC; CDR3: CATSSTGDLQETQYF
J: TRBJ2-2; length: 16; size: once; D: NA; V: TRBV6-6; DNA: TGTGCCAGCAGTTACTTTTCGAGGGGGAACACCGGGGAGCTGTTTTTT; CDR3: CASSYFSRGNTGELFF
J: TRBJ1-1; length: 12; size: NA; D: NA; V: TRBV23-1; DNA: TGCGCTGCGCAGTTAGTGAACACTGAAGCTTTCTTT; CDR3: CAAQLVNTEAFF
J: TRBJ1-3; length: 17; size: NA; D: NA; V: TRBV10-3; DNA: TGTGCCATCAGTGAGCACAGCGGGGGCGACTCTGGAAACACCATATATTTT; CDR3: CAISEHSGGDSGNTIYF
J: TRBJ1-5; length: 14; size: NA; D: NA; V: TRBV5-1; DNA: TGCGCCAGCAGCTCCCTCGGGGGGGATCAGCCCCAGCATTTT; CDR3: CASSSLGGDQPQHF
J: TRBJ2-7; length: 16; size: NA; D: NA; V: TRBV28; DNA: TGTGCCAGCAGTTTCCCCCCGTCCTTGGTCGCCTACGAGCAGTACTTC; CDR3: CASSFPPSLVAYEQYF
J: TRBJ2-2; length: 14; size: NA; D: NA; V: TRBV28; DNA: TGTGCCAGCATTCCGGGTCTGAACACCGGGGAGCTGTTTTTT; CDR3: CASIPGLNTGELFF
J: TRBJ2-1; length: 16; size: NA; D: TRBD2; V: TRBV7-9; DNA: TGTGCCAGCAGCTTAGTACCGGGACTAGCGGTAAATGAGCAGTTCTTC; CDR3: CASSLVPGLAVNEQFF
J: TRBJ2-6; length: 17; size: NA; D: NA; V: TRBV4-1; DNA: TGCGCCAGCAGCCAGCCAGGAGAGGGGCTTGGGGCCAACGTCCTGACTTTC; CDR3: CASSQPGEGLGANVLTF
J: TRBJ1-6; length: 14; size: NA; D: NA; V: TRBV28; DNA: TGTGCCAGCAGTTTAGGGCCTCGGGGTTCACCCCTCCACTTT; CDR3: CASSLGPRGSPLHF
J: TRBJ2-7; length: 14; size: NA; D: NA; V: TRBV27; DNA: TGTGCCAGCACCCCCACAGGGAGCTCCTACGAGCAGTACTTC; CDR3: CASTPTGSSYEQYF
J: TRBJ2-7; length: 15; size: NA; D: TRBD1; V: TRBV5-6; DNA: TGTGCCAGCAGCTTGGAGGACAGGGGTTCCTACGAGCAGTACTTC; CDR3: CASSLEDRGSYEQYF
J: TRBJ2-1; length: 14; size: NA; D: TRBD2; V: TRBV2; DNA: TGTGCCAGTCCGGGACTAGCGGGAGGGGATGAGCAGTTCTTC; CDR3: CASPGLAGGDEQFF
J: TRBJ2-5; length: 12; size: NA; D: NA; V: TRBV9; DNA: TGTGCCAGCAGCGTAGGAGGGGGGACCCAGTACTTC; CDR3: CASSVGGGTQYF
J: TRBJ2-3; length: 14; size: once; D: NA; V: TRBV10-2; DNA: TGCGCCAGCAGGACGGGACACTCCACAGATACGCAGTATTTT; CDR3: CASRTGHSTDTQYF
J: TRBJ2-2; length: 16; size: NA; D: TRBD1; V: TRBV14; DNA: TGTGCCAGCAGCCTCCGGACAGGGTGGAACACCGGGGAGCTGTTTTTT; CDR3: CASSLRTGWNTGELFF
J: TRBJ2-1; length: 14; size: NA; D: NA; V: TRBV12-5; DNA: TGTGCTAGTGGTTTGGTAGCGGACGACAATGAGCAGTTCTTC; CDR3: CASGLVADDNEQFF
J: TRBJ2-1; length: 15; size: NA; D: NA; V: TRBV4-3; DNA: TGCGCCAGCAGCCCCTACCCTTCGGGAGTCGATGAGCAGTTCTTC; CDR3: CASSPYPSGVDEQFF
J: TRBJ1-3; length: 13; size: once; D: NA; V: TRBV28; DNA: TGTGCCAGCAGTTTGAGATCTGGAAACACCATATATTTT; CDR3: CASSLRSGNTIYF
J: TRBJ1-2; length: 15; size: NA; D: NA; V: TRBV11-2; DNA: TGTGCCAGCAGCTTAATCTCCCCGGAGCTTTGGGGCTACACCTTC; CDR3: CASSLISPELWGYTF
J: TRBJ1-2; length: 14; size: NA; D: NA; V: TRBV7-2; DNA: TGTGCCAGCAGCTTGTCCCCAGGGGCGCAAGGCTACACCTTC; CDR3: CASSLSPGAQGYTF